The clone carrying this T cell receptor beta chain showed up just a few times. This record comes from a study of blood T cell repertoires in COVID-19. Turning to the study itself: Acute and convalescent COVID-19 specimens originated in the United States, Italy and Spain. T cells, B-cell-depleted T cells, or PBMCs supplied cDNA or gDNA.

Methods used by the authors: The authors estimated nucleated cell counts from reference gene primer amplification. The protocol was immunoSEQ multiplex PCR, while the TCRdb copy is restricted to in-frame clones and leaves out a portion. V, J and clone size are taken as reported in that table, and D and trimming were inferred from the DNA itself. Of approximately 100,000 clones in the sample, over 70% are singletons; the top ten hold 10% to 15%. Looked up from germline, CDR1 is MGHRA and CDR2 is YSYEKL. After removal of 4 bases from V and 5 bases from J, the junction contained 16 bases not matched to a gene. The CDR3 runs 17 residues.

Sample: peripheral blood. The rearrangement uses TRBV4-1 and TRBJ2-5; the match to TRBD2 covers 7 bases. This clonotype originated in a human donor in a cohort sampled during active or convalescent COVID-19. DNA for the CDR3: TGCGCCAGCAGCCGTTCCGGGACGGCTGGGAGGGGTGAGACCCAGTACTTC. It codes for CASSRSGTAGRGETQYF.